This T cell receptor (beta chain) originates from a study of blood T cell repertoires in COVID-19. About the study: From the United States, Italy and Spain came samples of acute and convalescent COVID-19. PBMCs, B-cell-depleted T cells, or T cells were the source of the cDNA or gDNA that made up the material.

Trimming stripped 4 bases from V and 5 bases from J, with 20 bases between. The CDR3 runs to 15 residues. Looked up from germline, CDR1 is SQVTM and CDR2 is ANQGSEA. As originally analysed: Amplified reference gene primers provided the basis for estimating nucleated cell counts. Data came from immunoSEQ multiplex PCR; TCRdb stores just in-frame clones and leaves some out. V and J calls and clone size come straight from that table; D and trimming were deduced from the DNA. The sample contains tens of thousands of clones, 80% to 85% of which appear only once. This sequence originates from a woman aged 55-69 years with acute or convalescent COVID-19. The J gene is TRBJ1-1, the V gene TRBV29-1, with D possibly matching TRBD1 (5 bases). The source material was peripheral blood. The CDR3 DNA sequence: TGCAGCGTTGGGTACGGGACTACCTCGAGGACTGAAGCTTTCTTT. Encoded protein: CSVGYGTTSRTEAFF.